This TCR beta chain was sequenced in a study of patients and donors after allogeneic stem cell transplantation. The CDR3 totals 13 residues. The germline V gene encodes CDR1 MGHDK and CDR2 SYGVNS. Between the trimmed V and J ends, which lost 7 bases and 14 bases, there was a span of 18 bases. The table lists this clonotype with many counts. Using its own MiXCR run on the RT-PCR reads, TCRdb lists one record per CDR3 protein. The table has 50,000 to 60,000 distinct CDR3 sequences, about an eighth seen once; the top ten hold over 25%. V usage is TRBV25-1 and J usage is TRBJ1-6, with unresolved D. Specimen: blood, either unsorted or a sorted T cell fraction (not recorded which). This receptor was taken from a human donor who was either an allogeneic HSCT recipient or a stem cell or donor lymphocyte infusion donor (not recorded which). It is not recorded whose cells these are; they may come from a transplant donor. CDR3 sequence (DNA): TGTGCCAGCACCCCCGAGGAGGGCCGATCCCTCCACTTT. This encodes CASTPEEGRSLHF.